Listed below are T cell receptor beta chains from one sample, sequenced in a study of monozygotic twins with inflammatory bowel disease. TCRdb reprocessed the 5' RACE reads and reports one entry per CDR3 protein, with no DNA. The sample data list around 400,000 distinct CDR3 sequences. Material for sequencing was blood. These receptors were obtained from a human donor with ulcerative colitis or Crohn's disease, or a healthy co-twin of an affected twin (not recorded which). The CDR3 runs from the conserved cysteine through the conserved F or W.

J gene: TRBJ2-3; V gene: TRBV6-1; CDR3 protein: CASSEVSGLTDTQYF
J gene: TRBJ2-5; V gene: TRBV5-6; CDR3 protein: CASSWGLAALRGTQYF
J gene: TRBJ1-2; V gene: TRBV7-9; CDR3 protein: CASSLARAGSYGYTF
J gene: TRBJ2-7; V gene: TRBV12-3/TRBV12-4; CDR3 protein: CASSQGGTASEQYF
J gene: TRBJ2-3; V gene: TRBV12-3/TRBV12-4; CDR3 protein: CASSFLRGDTDTQYF
J gene: TRBJ1-3; V gene: TRBV5-5; CDR3 protein: CASSLVRGGYSGNTIYF
J gene: TRBJ2-1; V gene: TRBV2; CDR3 protein: CASSPDRDEQFF
J gene: TRBJ2-2; V gene: TRBV19; CDR3 protein: CASRPSEARELFF
J gene: TRBJ2-3; V gene: TRBV7-9; CDR3 protein: CASSYGSDTQYF
J gene: TRBJ2-7; V gene: TRBV13; CDR3 protein: CASSFPQTSGRVPEF
J gene: TRBJ2-5; V gene: TRBV6-6; CDR3 protein: CASSYGTTGETQYF
J gene: TRBJ1-2; V gene: TRBV6-5; CDR3 protein: CASSSTLGSYGYTF
J gene: TRBJ2-1; V gene: TRBV7-9; CDR3 protein: CASTKNYNEQFF
J gene: TRBJ2-2; V gene: TRBV13; CDR3 protein: CASSVAGNEGLYHTGELFF
J gene: TRBJ2-7; V gene: TRBV5-1; CDR3 protein: CASSLDGLAGVREQYF
J gene: TRBJ1-2; V gene: TRBV2; CDR3 protein: CASSATPVEGF
J gene: TRBJ1-5; V gene: TRBV9; CDR3 protein: CASSVDREPSGNQPQHF
J gene: TRBJ2-7; V gene: TRBV18; CDR3 protein: CASSPLRLAGNHEQYF
J gene: TRBJ2-7; V gene: TRBV20-1; CDR3 protein: CSAKRTSGAYEQYF
J gene: TRBJ2-1; V gene: TRBV7-6; CDR3 protein: CASSPSSAGGGEQFF
J gene: TRBJ2-2; V gene: TRBV11-2; CDR3 protein: CASSLGFSGTSNTGELFF
J gene: TRBJ1-1; V gene: TRBV2; CDR3 protein: CASHEGLGGMNTEAFF
J gene: TRBJ2-2; V gene: TRBV10-3; CDR3 protein: CAINRGTANTGELFF
J gene: TRBJ1-2; V gene: TRBV29-1; CDR3 protein: CSVGVNGLYGYTF
J gene: TRBJ2-5; V gene: TRBV5-1; CDR3 protein: CASSLVGGEETQYF
J gene: TRBJ1-3; V gene: TRBV7-2; CDR3 protein: CASSSGQVLSGNTIYF
J gene: TRBJ1-3; V gene: TRBV20-1; CDR3 protein: CSAGGRQGAFSGNTIYF
J gene: TRBJ2-7; V gene: TRBV6-2/TRBV6-3; CDR3 protein: CASSYSSGRHEQYF
J gene: TRBJ2-2; V gene: TRBV13; CDR3 protein: CASSPRGDGELFF
J gene: TRBJ1-6; V gene: TRBV14; CDR3 protein: CASSPGLANSPLHF
J gene: TRBJ1-4; V gene: TRBV6-1; CDR3 protein: CASGAGGAEKLFF
J gene: TRBJ1-5; V gene: TRBV3-1; CDR3 protein: CASSQDSRAEQPQHF
J gene: TRBJ1-2; V gene: TRBV5-6; CDR3 protein: CASSSRTGRSVYGYTF
J gene: TRBJ2-1; V gene: TRBV7-3; CDR3 protein: CASAGGPRDEQFF
J gene: TRBJ1-4; V gene: TRBV25-1; CDR3 protein: CASSEWRGTNEKLFF
J gene: TRBJ2-3; V gene: TRBV28; CDR3 protein: CASSLSQGVGTQYF
J gene: TRBJ1-2; V gene: TRBV12-5; CDR3 protein: CASEDSAGYTF
J gene: TRBJ1-4; V gene: TRBV5-4; CDR3 protein: CASSLVLTGTTPATNEKLFF
J gene: TRBJ1-2; V gene: TRBV11-2; CDR3 protein: CASSGLRDTLNYGYTF
J gene: TRBJ1-2; V gene: TRBV7-9; CDR3 protein: CASSSLTGAGVYGYTF
J gene: TRBJ1-5; V gene: TRBV7-8; CDR3 protein: CASSLSAFYSNQPQHF
J gene: TRBJ2-6; V gene: TRBV11-2; CDR3 protein: CASSSPRGGRQGTPGANVLTF
J gene: TRBJ2-1; V gene: TRBV18; CDR3 protein: CASSPPTSGSYNEQFF